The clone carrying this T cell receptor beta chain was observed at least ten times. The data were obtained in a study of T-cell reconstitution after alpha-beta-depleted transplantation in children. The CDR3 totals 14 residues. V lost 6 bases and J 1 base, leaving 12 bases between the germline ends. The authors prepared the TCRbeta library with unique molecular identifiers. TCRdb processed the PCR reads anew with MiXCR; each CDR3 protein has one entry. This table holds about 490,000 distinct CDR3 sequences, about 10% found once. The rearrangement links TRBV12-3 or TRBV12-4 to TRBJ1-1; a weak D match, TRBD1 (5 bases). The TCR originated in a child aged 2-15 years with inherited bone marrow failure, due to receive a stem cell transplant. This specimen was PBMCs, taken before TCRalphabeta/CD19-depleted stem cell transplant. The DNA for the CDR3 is TGTGCCAGCAGGAGAGACAGCCCGAACACTGAAGCTTTCTTT. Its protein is CASRRDSPNTEAFF.